This TCR beta chain was sequenced for a study of blood T cell repertoires in COVID-19. In the study overall: Acute and convalescent COVID-19 samples came from the United States, Italy and Spain. T cells, B-cell-depleted T cells, or PBMCs supplied cDNA or gDNA.

V was cut by 4 bases and J by 3 bases, with 17 bases left in between. The CDR3 is 16 residues long. Per germline, CDR1 SGDLS and CDR2 YYNGEE. Original handling: How many nucleated cells were present was estimated from reference gene primer amplification. Repertoires were generated with immunoSEQ multiplex PCR, while TCRdb's copy carries only in-frame clones and drops some. The V and J calls and clone size were taken over from that table, and D and trimming were inferred from the DNA. The table lists around 300,000 clones, around 87% of them singletons. The clonotype was recovered from a woman aged 45-59 years with active or convalescent COVID-19. Sequenced material: peripheral blood. The V call is TRBV9, the J call TRBJ1-5; the D gene is possibly TRBD1 (6 bases). The CDR3 region is CASSREGGRFNQPQHF. CDR3 in DNA: TGTGCCAGCAGCCGTGAGGGGGGGAGATTCAATCAGCCCCAGCATTTT.